These 25 T cell receptor beta chains were all obtained from the same sample, sequenced in a study of blood T cell repertoires in COVID-19. Clones were read by immunoSEQ multiplex PCR, and TCRdb kept only the in-frame ones, dropping some. The sample has over 250,000 clones, approximately 86% seen once; the top ten hold 8% to 9.5%. The sequenced material came from PBMCs or T cells enriched from blood (not recorded which). The receptor source for this set is a woman aged 18-35 years who had recovered from COVID-19.

The chain combines TRBV28 with TRBJ1-2; 10 bases map to TRBD1. The CDR3 totals 18 residues. CDR1 and CDR2 from the germline V gene are MDHEN and SYDVKM. Losses at the gene ends were 7 bases for V and 1 base for J; bases not matched to a gene: 15. CDR3 residues: CASTLNLGQGEDNYGYTF. The CDR3 DNA sequence: TGTGCCAGCACGTTGAACCTTGGACAGGGGGAGGATAACTATGGCTACACCTTC.

This chain joins TRBV7-9 and TRBJ2-1, with D perhaps TRBD2 (7 bases). The V end was cut by 6 bases, the J end by 10 bases, with 19 bases between. Germline V gene data show CDR1 as SEHNR and CDR2 as FQNEAQ (reference sequence). The CDR3 contains 14 residues. The CDR3 loop is CASRRGGQRQEQFF. The CDR3 nucleotides read TGTGCCAGCAGAAGGGGGGGCCAACGTCAGGAGCAGTTCTTC.

Notes on this clone: This CDR3 is also generated by other DNA sequences in the sample. The chain links TRBV5-1 to TRBJ1-3; D gene unclear. This CDR3 region has 15 residues. Germline V gives CDR1 SGHRS, CDR2 YFSETQ. Trimming removed 0 bases from V and 0 bases from J, with 7 bases in between. DNA of the CDR3: TGCGCCAGCAGCTTGGCGGGAGACTCTGGAAACACCATATATTTT. Translation gives CASSLAGDSGNTIYF.

This clone showed up just once. This chain links TRBV9 with TRBJ2-1, with 8 bases that match TRBD2. Germline V lookup: CDR1 SGDLS, CDR2 YYNGEE. This CDR3 is built from 14 residues. With V trimmed by 4 bases and J by 6 bases, 6 bases remained unmatched. CDR3 amino acids: CASSRSGSVNEQFF. For the CDR3, the DNA is TGTGCCAGCAGCAGGAGCGGGAGCGTCAATGAGCAGTTCTTC.

The V gene is TRBV4-2, the J gene TRBJ2-5; 10 nucleotides line up with TRBD2. V lost 0 bases to trimming and J lost 2 bases; unmatched junction nucleotides: 3. The CDR3 length is 16 residues. CDR1 is LGHNA, CDR2 YNFKEQ, per germline. DNA for the CDR3: TGTGCCAGCAGCCAAGAGGTAGCGGGGGGACAAGAGACCCAGTACTTC. Translation gives CASSQEVAGGQETQYF.

This clone has just one count. The rearrangement uses TRBV18 and TRBJ2-6; D call uncertain. V was shortened by 5 bases and J by 0 bases, with 5 bases between the two germline ends. CDR1 is KGHSH, CDR2 LQKENI, per germline. This CDR3 is 14 amino acids long. For the CDR3, the DNA is TGTGCCAGCTCAGAGGACTCTGGGGCCAACGTCCTGACTTTC. Residues: CASSEDSGANVLTF.

The chain is built from TRBV27 and TRBJ2-1; D might be TRBD2 (6 bases). Germline loops: CDR1 MNHEY, CDR2 SMNVEV (reference sequence). V lost 6 bases, J lost 3 bases, and 15 bases lay in between. There are 15 residues in the CDR3. The DNA for the CDR3 is TGTGCCAGCAGCCCCTCCGGGACTGACTACAATGAGCAGTTCTTC. This gives the protein CASSPSGTDYNEQFF.

The chain is built from TRBV27 and TRBJ1-1; D remains ambiguous. The CDR3 runs 14 residues. In germline, CDR1 is MNHEY, CDR2 SMNVEV (reference sequence). The V end was cut by 4 bases, the J end by 5 bases, with 14 bases between. The CDR3 loop is CASSYGRGGTEAFF. The CDR3 DNA reads as TGTGCCAGCAGTTACGGGCGGGGAGGGACTGAAGCTTTCTTT.

V is TRBV28 and J is TRBJ1-5; D perhaps matches TRBD1 (6 bases). Germline loops: CDR1 MDHEN, CDR2 SYDVKM. V lost 6 bases to trimming and J lost 2 bases, with 23 bases between them. The CDR3 covers 18 residues. The CDR3 DNA reads as TGTGCCAGCAGATATATCCGGGATGGGGGCCTGGGCAATCAGCCCCAGCATTTT. This translates into CASRYIRDGGLGNQPQHF.

The rearrangement uses TRBV12-3 or TRBV12-4 and TRBJ1-6; D might be TRBD1 (5 bases). CDR3 length: 13 residues. Trimming took 6 bases from V and 5 from J, leaving 8 bases between them. The CDR3 region is CASRQQDNSPLHF. The CDR3 DNA is TGTGCCAGCAGGCAACAGGATAATTCACCCCTCCACTTT.

This chain joins TRBV18 and TRBJ2-3, with 15 nucleotides matching TRBD2. After removal of 2 bases from V and 5 bases from J, the junction contained 8 bases not matched to a gene. CDR1 and CDR2 from the germline V gene are KGHSH and LQKENI. This CDR3 is built from 18 residues. The CDR3 sequence is CASSPYGTSGRSRDTQYF. CDR3 in DNA: TGTGCCAGCTCACCATACGGGACTAGCGGGAGGTCCCGAGATACGCAGTATTTT.

A single count supports this clone. This chain joins TRBV28 and TRBJ1-2, with TRBD1 matching 9 bases. The V segment lost 2 bases and the J segment 4 bases; nucleotides outside the gene matches: 8. The CDR3 has 16 residues. From germline, CDR1 is MDHEN and CDR2 SYDVKM. For the CDR3, the DNA is TGTGCCAGCAGTTTAGAACCCGGGACAGGGCCCTATGGCTACACCTTC. Protein product: CASSLEPGTGPYGYTF.

This chain joins TRBV19 and TRBJ2-3; D unresolved. Trimming left V 0 bases short and J 2 bases short, with 6 bases between. The V gene's germline CDR1 is LNHDA and CDR2 SQIVND (reference sequence). The CDR3 is made up of 14 amino acids. CDR3 sequence reads: CASSIDGSTDTQYF. As DNA, the CDR3 is TGTGCCAGTAGTATAGACGGTTCCACAGATACGCAGTATTTT.

The chain employs TRBV18 and TRBJ2-7; 10 positions agree with TRBD1. The trim removed 0 bases at V and 3 bases at J, leaving 5 bases unmatched. Germline assignment: CDR1 KGHSH and CDR2 LQKENI. This CDR3 comprises 16 residues. DNA for the CDR3: TGTGCCAGCTCACCACCGTATGGACAGGGGGTCTACGAGCAGTACTTC. This codes for CASSPPYGQGVYEQYF.

CDR3 DNA: TGTGCCAGCAGTGCACAGGGCCAACCCCAGCATTTT. Translated, it gives CASSAQGQPQHF. The chain employs TRBV28 and TRBJ1-5, with D possibly being TRBD1 (6 bases). Trimming pared 5 bases from V and 10 bases from J, leaving 12 bases between. Germline CDR1 reads MDHEN; CDR2 reads SYDVKM. The CDR3 is 12 residues long.

V usage is TRBV28 and J usage is TRBJ1-3, with D perhaps TRBD1 (6 bases). The V gene lost 6 bases and the J gene lost 13 bases, with 13 bases spanning the gap. The CDR3 is made up of 11 amino acids. CDR1 is MDHEN and CDR2 is SYDVKM in the germline V gene. CDR3 coding DNA: TGTGCCAGCAGCATACAGGGTCAAATATATTTT. It specifies CASSIQGQIYF.

The chain carries TRBV6-7 and TRBJ2-2; TRBD1 matches at 7 bases. TRBV6-7 is known as an ORF, though its function is uncertain. This CDR3 is 14 amino acids long. J lost 2 bases, V lost 6 bases, and 3 bases had no gene match. Here the CDR3 DNA reads TGTGCCAGCAGGGGGGACAGAAACACCGGGGAGCTGTTTTTT. This translates into CASRGDRNTGELFF.

V gene TRBV4-2 combines with J gene TRBJ1-1, with D maybe TRBD1 (6 bases). CDR3 length: 16 amino acids. V gave up 1 base and J gave up 2 bases, with 14 bases separating them. The germline V gene has CDR1 LGHNA and CDR2 YNFKEQ. The CDR3 loop is CASSQVTGQSNTEAFF. In nucleotides, the CDR3 is TGTGCCAGCAGCCAAGTAACAGGGCAGAGCAACACTGAAGCTTTCTTT.

The rearrangement links TRBV7-2 to TRBJ1-1; possible D gene TRBD1, 5 bases. The V gene's germline CDR1 is SGHTA and CDR2 FQGNSA. The CDR3 spans 18 residues. V lost 5 bases and J lost 1, with 23 bases in between. The CDR3 DNA reads TGTGCCAGCAGCCCCCGTGGGAGTGCGGGACTTCGGAACACTGAAGCTTTCTTT. This sequence encodes CASSPRGSAGLRNTEAFF.

The rearrangement uses TRBV4-2 and TRBJ2-1; 8 nucleotides align to TRBD2. Germline V CDR1 and CDR2: LGHNA, YNFKEQ. The CDR3 loop spans 19 amino acids. V was clipped by 0 bases and J by 3 bases; unmatched bases: 13. The chain's CDR3 is CASSQEGLIGGGNYNEQFF. The CDR3 region has the DNA TGTGCCAGCAGCCAAGAAGGCTTAATCGGGGGGGGAAACTACAATGAGCAGTTCTTC.

This clone was recorded once. The rearrangement links TRBV28 to TRBJ1-1; 9 nucleotides match TRBD1. The CDR3 loop spans 14 amino acids. Germline V lookup: CDR1 MDHEN, CDR2 SYDVKM. Unmatched junction bases numbered 5, after V lost 5 bases and J lost 4 bases. The DNA for the CDR3 is TGTGCCAGCAGTGCCACAGGGGGCCCCACTGAAGCTTTCTTT. It yields the protein CASSATGGPTEAFF.

The rearrangement joins TRBV28 to TRBJ1-2; TRBD1 agrees at 9 bases. The trim removed 6 bases at V and 8 bases at J, leaving 4 bases unmatched. The germline V gene encodes CDR1 MDHEN and CDR2 SYDVKM. The CDR3 sequence is 12 residues long. The CDR3 DNA reads TGTGCCAGCAGAAACAGGGGGCGCGGCTACACCTTC. Translated, it gives CASRNRGRGYTF.

The rearrangement joins TRBV27 to TRBJ2-1; 9 bases are a match to TRBD2. Trimming took 6 bases from V and 4 from J; bases not matched to a gene: 4. The CDR3 runs 14 residues. CDR1 MNHEY and CDR2 SMNVEV come from the germline V gene (reference sequence). For the CDR3, the DNA is TGTGCCAGCAGGACTAGCGGCAAGTACAATGAGCAGTTCTTC. This gives the protein CASRTSGKYNEQFF.

This chain joins TRBV6-2 or TRBV6-3 and TRBJ2-4; the D is unclear. This CDR3 region has 16 residues. Germline CDR1 MNHEY, CDR2 SVGEGT. Trimming pared 6 bases from V and 8 bases from J, leaving 23 bases between. CDR3 sequence (DNA): TGTGCCAGCAGCGGATATACAGAAATGGGCCCGTACATTCAGTACTTC. This gives the protein CASSGYTEMGPYIQYF.

The rearrangement uses TRBV19 and TRBJ2-7; 9 nucleotides agree with TRBD1. This CDR3 has 16 amino acids. Per the germline V gene, CDR1 is LNHDA and CDR2 is SQIVND (reference sequence). Unmatched junction bases numbered 11, after V lost 3 bases and J lost 5 bases. The CDR3 coding sequence is TGTGCCAGTAGTATGGGGCTCCCGGGACAGGGCAACGAGCAGTACTTC. As protein: CASSMGLPGQGNEQYF.